This T cell receptor (beta chain) was obtained from a study of siplizumab effects on memory and regulatory T cells. As to this clone: Its antigen is currently unknown.

Broader study findings: Alloreactive sequences tracing back to unstimulated CD4+ memory cells were significantly reduced by siplizumab.

The ends were cut back, 4 bases at V and 6 bases at J, with 13 bases in the middle. CDR1 SGHDT and CDR2 YYEEEE come from the germline V gene. The CDR3 is 14 residues long. Clones were sequenced by immunoSEQ multiplex PCR, and TCRdb holds only the in-frame ones, with some missing. The sample consists of approximately 120,000 clones, 92% of them appearing once. The sequenced material came from Tregs sorted from blood. The TCR sequence derives from a human donor in good health. The genes are TRBV5-6 and TRBJ2-2; no reliable D call. In nucleotides, the CDR3 is TGTGCCAGCAGCGTCGGACGGCGAGCCGGGGAGCTGTTTTTT. Translating gives CASSVGRRAGELFF.